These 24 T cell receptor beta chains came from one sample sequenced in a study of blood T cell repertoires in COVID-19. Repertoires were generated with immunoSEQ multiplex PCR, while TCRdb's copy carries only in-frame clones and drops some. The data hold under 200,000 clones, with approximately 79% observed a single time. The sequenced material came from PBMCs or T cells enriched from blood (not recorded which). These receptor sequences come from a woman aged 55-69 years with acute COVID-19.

The CDR3 nucleotides are TGTGCCAGCACCCAAGGGGTCGATGGCTACACCTTC. This codes for CASTQGVDGYTF. The chain joins TRBV28 to TRBJ1-2; weak D call: TRBD1 (5 bases). This CDR3 spans 12 amino acids. Germline CDR1 MDHEN, CDR2 SYDVKM. The V end was cut by 7 bases, the J end by 6 bases, with 12 bases between.

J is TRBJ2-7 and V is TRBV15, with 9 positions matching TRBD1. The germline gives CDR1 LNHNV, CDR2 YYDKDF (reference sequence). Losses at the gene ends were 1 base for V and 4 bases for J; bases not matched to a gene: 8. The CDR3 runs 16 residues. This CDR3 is CATSRVSTGGDYEQYF. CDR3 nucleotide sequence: TGTGCCACCAGCAGAGTTTCGACAGGGGGGGATTACGAGCAGTACTTC.

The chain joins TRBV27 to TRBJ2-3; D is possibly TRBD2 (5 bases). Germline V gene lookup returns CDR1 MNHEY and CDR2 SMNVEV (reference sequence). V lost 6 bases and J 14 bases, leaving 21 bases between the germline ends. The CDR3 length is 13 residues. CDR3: CASRLLPGSPPYF. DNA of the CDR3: TGTGCCAGCAGACTCCTTCCGGGATCCCCCCCGTATTTT.

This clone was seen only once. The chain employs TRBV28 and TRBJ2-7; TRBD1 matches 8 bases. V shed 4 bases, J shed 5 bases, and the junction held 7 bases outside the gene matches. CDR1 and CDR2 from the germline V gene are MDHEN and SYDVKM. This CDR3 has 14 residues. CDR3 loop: CASSSGQGVHEQYV. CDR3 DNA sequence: TGTGCCAGCAGTTCCGGACAGGGAGTGCACGAGCAGTACGTC.

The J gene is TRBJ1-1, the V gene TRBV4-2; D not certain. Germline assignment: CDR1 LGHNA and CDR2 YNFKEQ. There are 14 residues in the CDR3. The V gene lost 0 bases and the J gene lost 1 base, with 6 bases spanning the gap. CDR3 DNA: TGTGCCAGCAGCCAAGATAGACAGAACACTGAAGCTTTCTTT. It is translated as CASSQDRQNTEAFF.

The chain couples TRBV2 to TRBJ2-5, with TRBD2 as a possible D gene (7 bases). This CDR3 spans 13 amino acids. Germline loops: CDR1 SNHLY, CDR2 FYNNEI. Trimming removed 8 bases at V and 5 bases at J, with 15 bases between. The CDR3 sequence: CASEGGDGETQYF. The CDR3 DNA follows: TGTGCCAGCGAGGGGGGGGACGGGGAGACCCAGTACTTC.

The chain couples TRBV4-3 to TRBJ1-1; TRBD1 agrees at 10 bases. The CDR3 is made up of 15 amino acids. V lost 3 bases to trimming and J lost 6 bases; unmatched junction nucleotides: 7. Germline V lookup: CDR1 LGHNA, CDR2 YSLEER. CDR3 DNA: TGCGCCAGCAGCCACCCCGGGACAGGGGTTCCTGAAGCTTTCTTT. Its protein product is CASSHPGTGVPEAFF.

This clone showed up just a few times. DNA for the CDR3: TGTGCCAGCAGCATCCGTGGGGCGGCGGAAAAACTGTTTTTT. Translation gives CASSIRGAAEKLFF. This chain uses TRBV7-2 with TRBJ1-4, with D possibly TRBD1 on 5 matching bases. The germline V gene has CDR1 SGHTA and CDR2 FQGNSA. The CDR3 is made up of 14 amino acids. V was cut by 5 bases and J by 8 bases, with 15 bases left in between. Using reference TRBV7-2 and TRBJ1-4 for the parts outside the CDR3, the full variable domain is GAGVSQSPSNKVTEKGKDVELRCDPISGHTALYWYRQSLGQGLEFLIYFQGNSAPDKSGLPSDRFSAERTGGSVSTLTIQRTQQEDSAVYLCASSIRGAAEKLFFGSGTQLSVL.

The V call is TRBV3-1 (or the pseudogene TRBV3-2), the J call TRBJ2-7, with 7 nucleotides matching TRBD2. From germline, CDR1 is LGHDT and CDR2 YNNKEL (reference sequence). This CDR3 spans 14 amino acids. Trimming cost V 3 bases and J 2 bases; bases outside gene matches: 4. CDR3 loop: CASSHDRGAYEQYF. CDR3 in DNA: TGTGCCAGCAGCCACGACCGGGGGGCCTACGAGCAGTACTTC.

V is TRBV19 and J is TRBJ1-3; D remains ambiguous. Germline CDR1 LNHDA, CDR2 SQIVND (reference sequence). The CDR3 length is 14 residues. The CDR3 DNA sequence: TGTGGCTCGTCCCAGGCAGTCTCTGGAAACACCATATATTTT. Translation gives CGSSQAVSGNTIYF.

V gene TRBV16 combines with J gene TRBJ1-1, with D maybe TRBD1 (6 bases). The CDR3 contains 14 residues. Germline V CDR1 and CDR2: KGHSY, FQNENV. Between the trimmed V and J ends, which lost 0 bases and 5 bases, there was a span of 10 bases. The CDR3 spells CASSQSPRGTEAFF. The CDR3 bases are TGTGCCAGCAGCCAATCCCCCAGGGGTACTGAAGCTTTCTTT.

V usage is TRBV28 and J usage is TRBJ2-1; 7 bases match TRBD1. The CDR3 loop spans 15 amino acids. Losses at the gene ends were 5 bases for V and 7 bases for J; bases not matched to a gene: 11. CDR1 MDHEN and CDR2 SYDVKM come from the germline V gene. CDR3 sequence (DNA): TGTGCCAGCAGTCAAGAAACAGGGGCGAGGAATGAGCAGTTCTTC. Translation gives CASSQETGARNEQFF.

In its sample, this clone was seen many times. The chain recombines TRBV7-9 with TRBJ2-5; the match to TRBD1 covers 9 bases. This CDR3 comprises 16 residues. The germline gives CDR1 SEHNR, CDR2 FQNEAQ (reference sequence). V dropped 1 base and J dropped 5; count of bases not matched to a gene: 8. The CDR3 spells CASSLGSGQGWETQYF. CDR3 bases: TGTGCCAGCAGCTTAGGTTCAGGACAGGGGTGGGAGACCCAGTACTTC.

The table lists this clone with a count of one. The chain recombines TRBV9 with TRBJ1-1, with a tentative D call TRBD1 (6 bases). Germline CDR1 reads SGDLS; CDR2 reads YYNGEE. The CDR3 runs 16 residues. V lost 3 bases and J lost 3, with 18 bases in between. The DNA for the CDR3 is TGTGCCAGCAGCGCGACAGGTATCAAAGGGGACACTGAAGCTTTCTTT. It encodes CASSATGIKGDTEAFF.

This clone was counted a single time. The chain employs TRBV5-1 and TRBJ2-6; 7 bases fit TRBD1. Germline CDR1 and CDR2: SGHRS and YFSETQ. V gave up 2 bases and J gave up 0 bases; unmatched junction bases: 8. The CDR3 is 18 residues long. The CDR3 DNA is TGCGCCAGCAGCTTCCGGGACAGCTGGACCTCTGGGGCCAACGTCCTGACTTTC. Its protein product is CASSFRDSWTSGANVLTF.

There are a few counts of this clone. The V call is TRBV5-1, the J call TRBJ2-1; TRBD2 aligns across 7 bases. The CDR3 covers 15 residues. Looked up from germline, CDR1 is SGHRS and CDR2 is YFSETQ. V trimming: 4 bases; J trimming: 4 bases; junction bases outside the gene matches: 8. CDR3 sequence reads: CASSPTSASYNEQFF. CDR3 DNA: TGCGCCAGCAGCCCAACTAGCGCATCTTACAATGAGCAGTTCTTC.

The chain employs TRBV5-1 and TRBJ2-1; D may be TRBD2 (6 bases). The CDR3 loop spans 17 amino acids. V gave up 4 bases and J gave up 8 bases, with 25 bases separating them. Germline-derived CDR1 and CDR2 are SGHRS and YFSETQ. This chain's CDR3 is CASSPRDWPRVGDEQFF. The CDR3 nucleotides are TGCGCCAGCAGCCCTCGGGACTGGCCCAGGGTGGGGGATGAGCAGTTCTTC.

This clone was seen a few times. CDR3 DNA sequence: TGTGCCAGCAGTTTGGGGCCAAGGGGCTTTAACTATGGCTACACCTTC. Residues: CASSLGPRGFNYGYTF. The chain links TRBV27 to TRBJ1-2; D is possibly TRBD1 (5 bases). V was pared by 3 bases and J by 1 base, with 15 bases between. The CDR3 consists of 16 residues. Looked up from germline, CDR1 is MNHEY and CDR2 is SMNVEV (reference sequence).

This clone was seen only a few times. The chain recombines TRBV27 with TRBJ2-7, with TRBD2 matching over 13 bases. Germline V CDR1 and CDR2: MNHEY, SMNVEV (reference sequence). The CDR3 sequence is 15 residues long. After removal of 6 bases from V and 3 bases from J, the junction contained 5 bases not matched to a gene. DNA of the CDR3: TGTGCCAGCAGGGGGACTAGCGGGACTAACTACGAGCAGTACTTC. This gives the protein CASRGTSGTNYEQYF.

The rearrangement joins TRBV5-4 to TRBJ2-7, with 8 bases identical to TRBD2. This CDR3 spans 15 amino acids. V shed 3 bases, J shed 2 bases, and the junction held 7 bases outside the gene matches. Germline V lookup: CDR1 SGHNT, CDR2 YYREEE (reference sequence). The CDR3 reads CASSSPTAGAYEQYF. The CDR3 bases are TGTGCCAGCAGCTCCCCGACAGCGGGAGCCTACGAGCAGTACTTC.

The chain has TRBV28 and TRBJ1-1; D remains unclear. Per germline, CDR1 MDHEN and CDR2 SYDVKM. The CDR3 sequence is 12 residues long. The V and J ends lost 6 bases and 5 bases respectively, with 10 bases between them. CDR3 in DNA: TGTGCCAGCAGCTCATCCGGGACTGAAGCTTTCTTT. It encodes CASSSSGTEAFF.

The CDR3 is CASSIGTSGANTGELFF. The CDR3 coding sequence is TGTGCCAGTAGTATAGGCACTAGCGGAGCGAACACCGGGGAGCTGTTTTTT. V and J are TRBV19 and TRBJ2-2; TRBD2 agrees at 8 bases. The CDR3 is 17 residues long. The V segment lost 1 base and the J segment 0 bases; nucleotides outside the gene matches: 4. Per the germline V gene, CDR1 is LNHDA and CDR2 is SQIVND (reference sequence).

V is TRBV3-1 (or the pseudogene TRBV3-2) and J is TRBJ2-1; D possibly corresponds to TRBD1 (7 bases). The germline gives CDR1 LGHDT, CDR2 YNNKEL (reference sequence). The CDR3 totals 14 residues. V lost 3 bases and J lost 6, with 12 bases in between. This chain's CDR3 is CASSHGQGGNEQFF. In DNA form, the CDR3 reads TGTGCCAGCAGCCATGGCCAGGGGGGCAATGAGCAGTTCTTC.

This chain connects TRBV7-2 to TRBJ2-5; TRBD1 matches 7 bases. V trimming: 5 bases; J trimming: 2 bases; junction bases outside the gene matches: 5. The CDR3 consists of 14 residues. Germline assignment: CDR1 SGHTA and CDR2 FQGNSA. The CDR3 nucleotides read TGTGCCAGCAGCGTCCGGGACAGACAAGAGACCCAGTACTTC. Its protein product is CASSVRDRQETQYF.